A single sample gave rise to the 9 T cell receptor beta chains below, sequenced in a study of T cell repertoires in cytomegalovirus infection. No antigens are known for them. TCRdb fed the reads into MiXCR, producing one record per CDR3 protein. The sample shows some 130,000 distinct CDR3 sequences, approximately 24% of them seen only once. The material sequenced was PBMCs, sequenced either directly or after in vitro stimulation (not recorded which). These receptors were taken from a human donor in good health (CMV status not recorded). Some clones in this sample may be carry-over from other donors' samples.

This clonotype showed up just a few times. The chain couples TRBV4-2 to TRBJ2-1; 10 bases are a match to TRBD2. Germline lookup yields CDR1 LGHNA and CDR2 YNFKEQ. The CDR3 runs to 15 residues. Trimming at V came to 0 bases and at J to 9 bases, leaving 5 bases not matched to a gene. CDR3 DNA sequence: TGTGCCAGCAGCCAAGAGGCTAGCGGGAGACTTGAGCAGTTCTTC. Protein product: CASSQEASGRLEQFF.

This clonotype was counted many times. This chain connects TRBV6-1 to TRBJ1-2, with no clear D. With 0 bases removed from V and 2 bases from J, the gap between germline ends came to 7 bases. The germline CDR1 and CDR2 sequences are MNHNS and SASEGT. The CDR3 totals 14 residues. CDR3 loop: CASSEAVRNYGYTF. CDR3 in DNA: TGTGCCAGCAGTGAAGCAGTCAGAAACTATGGCTACACCTTC.

This chain uses TRBV20-1 with TRBJ2-7; the D gene is possibly TRBD1 (6 bases). The CDR3 is 17 amino acids. Trimming took 1 base from V and 3 from J, leaving 22 bases between them. Per the germline V gene, CDR1 is DFQATT and CDR2 is SNEGSKA (reference sequence). This CDR3 is CSARGGHKGPLIYEQYF. The CDR3 DNA reads TGCAGTGCTAGAGGGGGACACAAAGGTCCCCTTATCTACGAGCAGTACTTC.

Ten or more counts support this clonotype. This chain connects TRBV7-2 to TRBJ1-6, with 8 bases identical to TRBD1. CDR3 length: 16 amino acids. In germline, CDR1 is SGHTA, CDR2 FQGNSA. J gave up 8 bases and V 1 base, and 7 bases lay outside the gene matches. The CDR3 is CASSLVRTGPDSPLHF. The CDR3 DNA reads as TGTGCCAGCAGCTTAGTCAGGACAGGGCCCGATTCACCCCTCCACTTT.

This clonotype occurred many times. V gene TRBV6-1 combines with J gene TRBJ2-7; D not resolved. V lost 6 bases and J 4 bases, leaving 10 bases between the germline ends. Germline loops: CDR1 MNHNS, CDR2 SASEGT. The CDR3 has 12 residues. In DNA, the CDR3 is TGTGCCAGCAGACTACGGCCTTACGAGCAGTACTTC. Amino acids: CASRLRPYEQYF.

V usage is TRBV12-3 or TRBV12-4 and J usage is TRBJ2-2; 8 bases match TRBD2. With 7 bases clipped from V and 4 bases from J, the junction kept 8 bases outside the gene matches. The CDR3 extends over 15 amino acids. CDR3 sequence reads: CASTAVLAGTGELFF. The CDR3 nucleotides read TGTGCCAGCACGGCAGTCCTAGCGGGCACCGGGGAGCTGTTTTTT.

CDR3 nucleotides: TGTGCCAGCGCGCCCCGGGACGCTAGTAACTATGGCTACACCTTC. Protein: CASAPRDASNYGYTF. The rearrangement uses TRBV27 and TRBJ1-2; maybe TRBD1 (5 bases). The CDR3 is 15 residues long. Germline lookup yields CDR1 MNHEY and CDR2 SMNVEV (reference sequence). Deletions cut 8 bases from V and 1 base from J, with 17 bases between.

The chain couples TRBV5-6 to TRBJ2-1; D call uncertain. CDR1 and CDR2 (germline): SGHDT, YYEEEE. The CDR3 is 14 residues long. V lost 2 bases to trimming and J lost 6 bases, with 12 bases between them. The CDR3 DNA reads TGTGCCAGCAGCTTTTCCACCCCCCTCAATGAGCAGTTCTTC. Its protein is CASSFSTPLNEQFF.

This chain links TRBV5-4 with TRBJ2-1, with 13 bases lining up with TRBD2. The CDR3 sequence is 16 residues long. With V trimmed by 4 bases and J by 9 bases, 10 bases remained unmatched. Germline CDR1 and CDR2: SGHNT and YYREEE (reference sequence). CDR3 nucleotides: TGTGCCAGCAGCGGCCCCGGGACTAGCGGGACTGGTGAGCAGTTCTTC. It codes for CASSGPGTSGTGEQFF.